This TCR beta chain was identified during a study of T cell responses to AZD1222 COVID-19 vaccine. Generated by immunoSEQ multiplex PCR, the TCRdb table keeps only in-frame clones and is missing some. This table holds 68,000 or so clones, almost 90% found once. The sequencing here drew on peripheral blood, taken on day 0 of AZD1222 vaccination. The TCR sequence derives from an adult in good health.

Written as DNA, the CDR3 is TGCGCCAGCAGCCCGGGGTGGAACACTGAAGCTTTCTTT. Residues: CASSPGWNTEAFF. The gene calls are TRBV5-1 and TRBJ1-1; D is unclear. V was trimmed by 4 bases and J by 1 base, leaving 8 bases between them. The CDR3 covers 13 residues. Germline lookup yields CDR1 SGHRS and CDR2 YFSETQ.